Described below is a single T cell receptor (beta chain) sequence and its context. This clonotype appeared a few times. What this receptor recognizes is not known. The record has no base qualities; no much larger clone is one base away. Amplification of TCR beta CDR3 regions was carried out from RNA transcripts. For the first round of RT-PCR on the TCR CDR3, the HTBI primer set was used together with the Qiagen OneStep RT-PCR kit. Libraries were constructed in a second round of multiplex PCR, after which size selection and purification were carried out. The libraries were sequenced on an Illumina HiSeq2000 using paired-end 100 bp reads. Regarding the original processing steps: SOAPnuke was used to process the raw data, throwing out any read that contained adapters or uncalled bases, had a mean Phred below 15, or lacked an exact constant-primer or identifier match. High-quality paired reads were merged with COPE v1.2.5, and unique nucleotide sequences were defined as clonotypes. Clonotypes were aligned to IMGT TRBV, TRBD and TRBJ reference segments using MiTCR v1.1. Only V-J combinations with frequency above 0.0001, covering approximately 99% of repertoires, were analysed. A TCS score was defined as the ratio between F50 (clonal expansion) and ExV (chaos), using BLOSUM62-based TCRdist between CDR3 peptides within each V-J. Welch's t-statistics and random forest reduced 500 to 550 V-J features to 13, which were used in a naive Bayes classifier (R e1071). TCRdb applied fastp at Q25 and MiXCR to the public reads, then kept only in-frame beta chains. Rows matching on CDR3 protein sequence are summarized as one entry with the most common DNA and genes. The V and J calls follow TCRdb's processing rather than the paper's. For this sample there are roughly 180,000 distinct CDR3 sequences; roughly 9.4% appear just once. The biggest ten clones account for less than 25% of the sample.

Hyperthyroidism patients were aged 18 to 65 years and newly diagnosed, with disease duration of less than 2 months. The study excluded patients with uncontrolled infections, other autoimmune diseases, pregnancy or lactation. Clinical symptoms, serum thyroxine and TRAb, thyroid ultrasound, and orbital computed tomography formed the basis for the diagnoses. Blood from progressor patients was drawn when they were first diagnosed with hyperthyroidism, before any ophthalmopathy symptoms appeared. PBMCs were isolated from about 9.2 ml of fresh peripheral blood by Ficoll-Paque density gradient centrifugation. Progressor patients were first diagnosed with Graves' hyperthyroidism and then developed ophthalmopathy during follow-up. Total RNA was extracted with Trizol reagent, and quality was checked on an Agilent 2100 Bioanalyzer. This sample was included in a study of T cells in Graves' hyperthyroidism and ophthalmopathy (dated by TCRdb to the late 2010s). Study-level background: Peripheral blood was collected at initial diagnosis, before any treatment. In addition, the study compared T-cell repertoires in thyroid tissue and in blood from several Graves' hyperthyroidism patients. Prospective prediction of ophthalmopathy was tested in an independent validation cohort of some 20 hyperthyroidism patients and roughly 16 patients who later progressed to ophthalmopathy. The 95 to 100 discovery patients were randomly divided into training and test sets at a 7:3 ratio. According to the paper, TCR Vbeta CDR3 sequencing was carried out on about 140 peripheral blood samples, which came from 40 to 45 ophthalmopathy, fewer than 80 hyperthyroidism and about 17 progressor patients. After sampling, hyperthyroidism patients received methimazole starting at 30 mg daily, and ophthalmopathy patients received high-dose intravenous methylprednisolone. A discovery cohort of about 96 patients, fewer than 50 with Graves' ophthalmopathy and roughly 59 with stable Graves' hyperthyroidism, was used to find distinguishing TCR V-J signatures. Overall study results and their limits: Blood samples also contained most of the expanded thyroid clonotypes (frequency above 0.001), which suggests that blood repertoires may reflect thyroid immune responses. During validation, the model predicted progression to ophthalmopathy a median of approximately 7 months ahead of onset, with almost 71% sensitivity and 72.22% specificity. Ophthalmopathy was separated from stable hyperthyroidism by a 13 V-J signature model, with 87.88% sensitivity and about 81% specificity obtained in cross-validation and 80%/75% obtained in testing. Sample size was not statistically predetermined, and blinding of investigators to group allocation was not performed.

In the germline V gene, CDR1 corresponds to SGDLS and CDR2 to YYNGEE. V is pared back by 4 bases and J by 6 bases, with 11 bases lying between the germline termini. The CDR3 holds 13 amino acids from the cysteine to the phenylalanine. Solely the CDR3 DNA is kept, with 39 bases framed from the first base. The sample taken for sequencing was blood. This clonotype was obtained from a young woman with Graves' hyperthyroidism that later progressed to Graves' ophthalmopathy. The chain is assembled from TRBV9 and TRBJ1-3, and the D gene may be TRBD1, 6 bases matching. The DNA sequence is as follows: TGTGCCAGCAGCTCGGACAGCACAAACACCATATATTTT. Translated, it reads CASSSDSTNTIYF.